The 6 T cell receptor beta chains below were found in one sample sequenced in a study of OX40 agonist ivuxolimab in advanced cancers. TCRdb's table, derived via immunoSEQ multiplex PCR, lists solely in-frame clones and lacks some. In the table there are about 19,000 clones, roughly 89% of which are singletons. The sequenced sample was CD4+ or CD8+ T cells sorted from blood, obtained in a trial of the OX40 agonist ivuxolimab. These receptors came from an adult with an advanced solid tumor such as melanoma, head and neck, liver or kidney cancer.

The chain combines TRBV11-2 with TRBJ2-2; D gene uncertain. Trimming stripped 2 bases from V and 13 bases from J, with 26 bases between. This CDR3 comprises 17 residues. Germline-derived CDR1 and CDR2 are SGHAT and FQNNGV. CDR3 residues: CASSLSFVIESSTVLFF. CDR3 coding DNA: TGTGCCAGCAGCTTAAGCTTCGTGATAGAGAGTAGCACGGTGCTGTTTTTT. The full variable domain, rest sourced from reference TRBV11-2 and TRBJ2-2, is EAGVAQSPRYKIIEKRQSVAFWCNPISGHATLYWYQQILGQGPKLLIQFQNNGVVDDSQLPKDRFSAERLKGVDSTLKIQPAKLEDSAVYLCASSLSFVIESSTVLFFGEGSRLTVL.

This clone was seen once. The rearrangement uses TRBV5-1 and TRBJ1-1, with D uncertain. The CDR3 loop spans 13 amino acids. From germline, CDR1 is SGHRS and CDR2 YFSETQ. V lost 1 base to trimming and J lost 4 bases, with 8 bases between them. CDR3 DNA sequence: TGCGCCAGCAGCTTGAGAAGCGGCACTGAAGCTTTCTTT. The encoded protein is CASSLRSGTEAFF.

The chain couples TRBV27 to TRBJ2-5; tentative D call: TRBD2 (6 bases). This CDR3 contains 13 residues. The germline V and J ends were trimmed by 0 bases and 9 bases, with 11 bases remaining between them. Germline-derived CDR1 and CDR2 are MNHEY and SMNVEV (reference sequence). The CDR3 DNA reads TGTGCCAGCAGTTTATCACACCGCGGGGCCCAGTACTTC. It specifies CASSLSHRGAQYF.

The chain combines TRBV14 with TRBJ2-1; TRBD1 or TRBD2 may be the D gene (5 bases each). Trimming removed 0 bases at V and 9 bases at J, with 12 bases between. Germline CDR1 reads SGHDN; CDR2 reads FVKESK. The CDR3 has 14 amino acids. CDR3 region: CASSQELGRGEQFF. CDR3 DNA: TGTGCCAGCAGCCAAGAACTAGGTAGGGGTGAGCAGTTCTTC.

This chain connects TRBV5-6 to TRBJ2-1; 7 bases line up with TRBD1. The CDR3 spans 13 residues. Trimming took 5 bases from V and 6 from J; bases not matched to a gene: 5. Germline assignment: CDR1 SGHDT and CDR2 YYEEEE. CDR3 residues: CASSWGQINEQFF. In DNA form, the CDR3 reads TGTGCCAGCAGTTGGGGACAGATCAATGAGCAGTTCTTC.

This clone was counted once. The chain has TRBV5-8 and TRBJ2-1; the match to TRBD1 covers 7 bases. The V gene's germline CDR1 is SGHTS and CDR2 YDEGEE. This CDR3 comprises 15 residues. Trimming at V came to 4 bases and at J to 4 bases, leaving 8 bases not matched to a gene. Here the CDR3 DNA reads TGTGCCAGCAGCCCCCGGACAGGATTTTACAATGAGCAGTTCTTC. Translation gives CASSPRTGFYNEQFF.